Presented here are 25 T cell receptor beta chains from one specimen sequenced in a study of blood T cell repertoires in COVID-19. Libraries were prepared by immunoSEQ multiplex PCR; TCRdb keeps only in-frame clonotypes and omits some of them. The repertoire holds about 76,000 clones, with less than 90% as singletons. The specimen was peripheral blood. These receptors originate from a human donor in a cohort sampled during active COVID-19.

The V gene is TRBV9, the J gene TRBJ1-2, with TRBD1 as a possible D gene (6 bases). Germline assignment: CDR1 SGDLS and CDR2 YYNGEE. The germline V and J ends were trimmed by 0 bases and 7 bases, with 19 bases remaining between them. This CDR3 contains 16 residues. CDR3 sequence (DNA): TGTGCCAGCAGCGTAGACGGCAGGGGTGGATCTGGTGGCTACACCTTC. It codes for CASSVDGRGGSGGYTF.

This chain uses TRBV3-1 (or the pseudogene TRBV3-2) with TRBJ1-5; 7 bases are shared with TRBD1. The germline V gene encodes CDR1 LGHDT and CDR2 YNNKEL (reference sequence). This CDR3 is 14 amino acids long. V trimming: 1 base; J trimming: 6 bases; junction bases outside the gene matches: 3. For the CDR3, the DNA is TGTGCCAGCAGCCAAGGTAGGGGGCTTCAGCCCCAGCATTTT. Residues: CASSQGRGLQPQHF.

The chain has TRBV4-1 and TRBJ2-3; 8 bases match TRBD2. Germline V gives CDR1 MGHRA, CDR2 YSYEKL. V lost 0 bases and J lost 6; bases outside the gene matches: 11. The CDR3 runs to 17 residues. The CDR3 DNA is TGCGCCAGCAGCCAAGACCGGGGACTAGAACTCTTGGATACGCAGTATTTT. It codes for CASSQDRGLELLDTQYF.

V usage is TRBV10-3 and J usage is TRBJ2-6; no clear D. This CDR3 has 13 residues. Germline V gene data show CDR1 as ENHRY and CDR2 as SYGVKD. With 0 bases removed from V and 12 bases from J, the gap between germline ends came to 9 bases. The CDR3 DNA sequence: TGTGCCATCAGTGAGTCTTCTTCGCGCGTCCTGACTTTC. Translated: CAISESSSRVLTF.

J is TRBJ2-1 and V is TRBV7-3; weak D call: TRBD1 (6 bases). The CDR3 runs 18 residues. The germline V gene encodes CDR1 SGHTA and CDR2 FQGTGA. Trimming took off 0 bases at V and 4 bases at J, with 19 bases between the two ends. The CDR3: CASSLTGASLRGYNEQFF. The DNA of the CDR3 is TGTGCCAGCAGCTTAACGGGGGCTAGCCTTAGAGGGTACAATGAGCAGTTCTTC.

The rearrangement uses TRBV2 and TRBJ2-1; 10 bases map to TRBD2. This CDR3 is 17 amino acids long. V gave up 5 bases and J gave up 6 bases; unmatched junction bases: 13. Germline V gene data show CDR1 as SNHLY and CDR2 as FYNNEI. The CDR3 DNA reads TGTGCCAGCAGTTATCCTACCGGGACTAGCGCCCTCAATGAGCAGTTCTTC. Residues: CASSYPTGTSALNEQFF.

J is TRBJ1-1 and V is TRBV11-3, with 8 bases aligning to TRBD1. The CDR3 is made up of 15 amino acids. Germline CDR1 and CDR2: SGHNT and YENEEA. J was trimmed by 4 bases and V by 3 bases; bases with no gene match: 7. CDR3 residues: CASSFSGGAGTEAFF. CDR3 nucleotides: TGTGCCAGCAGCTTCTCAGGGGGCGCGGGCACTGAAGCTTTCTTT.

The chain is built from TRBV2 and TRBJ2-5, with D perhaps TRBD1 (5 bases). Trimming left V 6 bases short and J 2 bases short, with 16 bases between. Germline CDR1 reads SNHLY; CDR2 reads FYNNEI. This CDR3 has 15 amino acids. The CDR3 region has the DNA TGTGCCAGCAGAACGACAACGACAGTTCAAGAGACCCAGTACTTC. Its translation is CASRTTTTVQETQYF.

CDR3 sequence (DNA): TGTGCCAGCAGCCAAGGGGCAGGGTCAGGGGAGACCCAGTACTTC. Translated: CASSQGAGSGETQYF. The genes are TRBV3-1 (or the pseudogene TRBV3-2) and TRBJ2-5, with D maybe TRBD1 (5 bases). Germline V gene sequence: CDR1 LGHDT, CDR2 YNNKEL (reference sequence). Trimming left V 1 base short and J 5 bases short, with 14 bases between. The CDR3 contains 15 residues.

This chain links TRBV9 with TRBJ2-5; 9 positions match TRBD1. Germline-derived CDR1 and CDR2 are SGDLS and YYNGEE. J was trimmed by 4 bases and V by 3 bases; bases with no gene match: 4. The CDR3 has 14 amino acids. The CDR3 reads CASSATGGGETQYF. The DNA for the CDR3 is TGTGCCAGCAGCGCTACAGGGGGCGGAGAGACCCAGTACTTC. The full variable domain, its missing parts supplied by reference TRBV9 and TRBJ2-5, is DSGVTQTPKHLITATGQRVTLRCSPRSGDLSVYWYQQSLDQGLQFLIQYYNGEERAKGNILERFSAQQFPDLHSELNLSSLELGDSALYFCASSATGGGETQYFGPGTRLLVL.

This clone was found a few times. One end of the junction varies from germline; a read error may be responsible. The chain joins TRBV5-8 to TRBJ2-1; 10 bases line up with TRBD2. CDR1 SGHTS and CDR2 YDEGEE come from the germline V gene. CDR3 size: 11 residues. Here the CDR3 reads CASSYLAGEIF. In DNA form, the CDR3 reads TGTGCCAGCAGCTACCTAGCGGGGGAGATCTTC.

The chain uses TRBV6-2 or TRBV6-3 and TRBJ2-7; D gene ambiguous. The germline CDR1 and CDR2 sequences are MNHEY and SVGEGT. The ends were cut back, 6 bases at V and 3 bases at J, with 12 bases in the middle. This CDR3 comprises 13 residues. CDR3 sequence: CASSSHTYYEQYF. CDR3 nucleotide sequence: TGTGCCAGCAGCTCCCACACATACTACGAGCAGTACTTC.

The chain joins TRBV5-1 to TRBJ2-3, with 8 bases identical to TRBD2. CDR1 SGHRS and CDR2 YFSETQ come from the germline V gene. The CDR3 is 15 residues long. The junction had 5 bases not matched to a gene; V was cut back by 1 base and J by 4 bases. The DNA for the CDR3 is TGCGCCAGCAGCTTGCCGGGAGGGGGAGCAGATACGCAGTATTTT. Its protein product is CASSLPGGGADTQYF.

This clone was counted a single time. The V call is TRBV3-1 (or the pseudogene TRBV3-2), the J call TRBJ1-3, with D hard to call. Trimming pared 1 base from V and 8 bases from J, leaving 6 bases between. CDR1 is LGHDT, CDR2 YNNKEL, per germline (reference sequence). The CDR3 runs 12 residues. This chain's CDR3 is CASSQVPDTIYF. In nucleotides, the CDR3 is TGTGCCAGCAGCCAAGTGCCGGACACCATATATTTT.

The chain recombines TRBV11-2 with TRBJ1-2, with a weak D call TRBD1 (6 bases). V was clipped by 1 base and J by 4 bases, with 13 bases between them. Germline V gene data show CDR1 as SGHAT and CDR2 as FQNNGV. This CDR3 spans 15 amino acids. CDR3 DNA: TGTGCCAGCAGCTTAGGGCCCCCCAGGGGCTATGGCTACACCTTC. It codes for CASSLGPPRGYGYTF.

This rearrangement joins TRBV7-8 to TRBJ1-1, with TRBD1 identical over 8 bases. V lost 7 bases, J lost 4 bases, and 8 bases stayed unmatched. Germline loops: CDR1 SGHVS, CDR2 FQNEAQ. The CDR3 has 14 amino acids. CDR3 region: CASNPRGLGTEAFF. The CDR3 DNA is TGTGCCAGCAACCCCAGGGGGCTAGGCACTGAAGCTTTCTTT.

This rearrangement joins TRBV30 to TRBJ2-7; 9 nucleotides match TRBD2. Germline assignment: CDR1 GTSNPN and CDR2 SVGIG (reference sequence). The junction had 2 bases not matched to a gene; V was cut back by 3 bases and J by 2 bases. The CDR3 totals 13 residues. CDR3 residues: CAWRGLATYEQYF. The CDR3 DNA is TGTGCCTGGAGGGGACTAGCTACCTACGAGCAGTACTTC.

The chain is built from TRBV7-9 and TRBJ2-1; 12 bases line up with TRBD1. Germline V gene lookup returns CDR1 SEHNR and CDR2 FQNEAQ (reference sequence). The CDR3 contains 15 residues. Unmatched junction bases numbered 2, after V lost 1 base and J lost 7 bases. CDR3 sequence: CASSLGDRGHNEQFF. The CDR3 region has the DNA TGTGCCAGCAGCTTAGGGGACAGGGGGCATAATGAGCAGTTCTTC.

This chain links TRBV9 with TRBJ2-5; perhaps TRBD1 as D (6 bases). The CDR3 is 15 residues long. Per germline, CDR1 SGDLS and CDR2 YYNGEE. Trimming pared 4 bases from V and 5 bases from J, leaving 18 bases between. As DNA, the CDR3 is TGTGCCAGCAGCCAGATAGGGGGAATCCGGGAGACCCAGTACTTC. Its protein is CASSQIGGIRETQYF.

This sequence joins TRBV10-1 and TRBJ2-3; D unclear. With 2 bases removed from V and 4 bases from J, the gap between germline ends came to 10 bases. Germline-derived CDR1 and CDR2 are WNHNN and SYGVQD (reference sequence). The CDR3 has 14 residues. The chain's CDR3 is CASSENPQSDTQYF. CDR3 sequence (DNA): TGCGCCAGCAGTGAGAATCCGCAGTCAGATACGCAGTATTTT.

The chain joins TRBV24-1 to TRBJ2-7; D uncertain. Germline V gene sequence: CDR1 KGHDR, CDR2 SFDVKD. The CDR3 has 11 residues. Deletions cut 4 bases from V and 6 bases from J, with 6 bases between. Here the CDR3 reads CATSDLGEQYF. The DNA of the CDR3 is TGTGCCACCAGTGACCTCGGCGAGCAGTACTTC.

The chain links TRBV4-1 to TRBJ2-7; the match to TRBD2 covers 9 bases. The germline CDR1 and CDR2 sequences are MGHRA and YSYEKL. This CDR3 has 15 residues. The J segment lost 5 bases and the V segment lost 1 base, leaving 6 bases of the junction unmatched. Here the CDR3 reads CASSQGGGVRDEQYF. In DNA, the CDR3 is TGCGCCAGCAGCCAAGGCGGGGGGGTGAGGGACGAGCAGTACTTC.

The rearrangement uses TRBV7-8 and TRBJ2-1; 10 bases are a match to TRBD2. V was pared by 1 base and J by 4 bases, with 10 bases of the junction left unmatched. This CDR3 is built from 18 residues. Germline V lookup: CDR1 SGHVS, CDR2 FQNEAQ. CDR3 nucleotide sequence: TGTGCCAGCAGCTTAGGAAGAGTACTAGCGGGAAGGTACAATGAGCAGTTCTTC. Protein sequence: CASSLGRVLAGRYNEQFF. Full variable domain (rest looked up from reference TRBV7-8 and TRBJ2-1): GAGVSQSPRYKVAKRGQDVALRCDPISGHVSLFWYQQALGQGPEFLTYFQNEAQLDKSGLPSDRFFAERPEGSVSTLKIQRTQQEDSAVYLCASSLGRVLAGRYNEQFFGPGTRLTVL.

The genes are TRBV3-1 (or the pseudogene TRBV3-2) and TRBJ1-5; a weak D match, TRBD1 (6 bases). This CDR3 spans 15 amino acids. Germline V CDR1 and CDR2: LGHDT, YNNKEL (reference sequence). V was pared by 5 bases and J by 3 bases, with 14 bases between. The chain's CDR3 is CASSSGQTYNQPQHF. CDR3 nucleotide sequence: TGTGCCAGCAGCAGCGGACAGACCTACAATCAGCCCCAGCATTTT.

V is TRBV27 and J is TRBJ1-2; 11 nucleotides align to TRBD1. The CDR3 is made up of 16 amino acids. Germline values: CDR1 MNHEY, CDR2 SMNVEV (reference sequence). V shed 5 bases and J 3 bases; nucleotides not matched to a gene: 8. CDR3 loop: CASSPRTGGADYGYTF. CDR3 sequence (DNA): TGTGCCAGCAGTCCCCGGACAGGGGGCGCGGACTATGGCTACACCTTC.